This TCR beta chain derives from a study of T cells in Graves' hyperthyroidism and ophthalmopathy. This clonotype was picked up a small number of times. Template material for amplifying TCR beta CDR3 regions consisted of RNA transcripts. The HTBI primer set served for first-round RT-PCR of the TCR CDR3. Each CDR3 protein gets one entry after TCRdb re-called the multiplex PCR reads with MiXCR. This sample yields around 440,000 distinct CDR3 sequences, of which about a sixth are seen a single time; about 14% belongs to the top ten. Graves' hyperthyroidism was deemed stable given no ophthalmopathy progression within 18 months. From more than 9 ml of fresh peripheral blood, PBMCs were isolated. The CDR3 is 15 amino acids. Germline lookup yields CDR1 SGHNT and CDR2 YYREEE (reference sequence). Trimming left V 4 bases short and J 1 base short, with 14 bases between.

Sequenced input: blood. The chain combines TRBV5-4 with TRBJ1-1; a possible D gene is TRBD1 (6 bases). The sequence was collected from a woman aged 18-29 years with Graves' hyperthyroidism. The CDR3 is CASSVRDTRNTEAFF. Here the CDR3 DNA reads TGTGCCAGCAGCGTCCGGGACACGAGGAACACTGAAGCTTTCTTT.